This paragraph covers one T cell receptor (beta chain) sequence. The antigen is undetermined. The PCR contained 60 Vbeta and 13 Jbeta primers. Original analysis: As a later analysis found, there were approximately 80 million unique TCR beta chains, of which roughly 11 million were shared. TCRdb's table, derived via immunoSEQ multiplex PCR, lists solely in-frame clones and lacks some. That table gives V, J and clone size, and the DNA gave D and trimming. The sample yields 120,000 or so clones, 75% to 90% seen once. The length of the CDR3 is 13 residues. Germline V gives CDR1 KGHSH, CDR2 LQKENI. This sample is part of a study of cytomegalovirus exposure and HLA in healthy donors. Notes on the study in general: Association of a missense DCLRE1C variant with TCR beta V- and J-gene trimming was reported in a later analysis.

The source of this sequence is a male donor in good health and CMV-seronegative. This chain links TRBV18 with TRBJ2-5; D is possibly TRBD1 (6 bases). The J call is doubtful: the DNA matches TRBJ2-7 better. The sample comprised PBMCs. The CDR3 region has the DNA TGTGCCAGCTCACCCGGGACAAACTACGAGCAGTACTTC. Amino acid sequence: CASSPGTNYEQYF.